Below, 30 T cell receptor beta chains from the same sample are listed, as sequenced in a study of cytomegalovirus exposure and HLA in healthy donors. Amplification used 60 Vbeta primers and 13 Jbeta primers. The method was immunoSEQ multiplex PCR; TCRdb's version includes in-frame clones alone and lacks a portion of them. Here the sample spans about 55,000 clones, 60% to 80% being singletons. The sequenced material came from PBMCs. These receptors were collected from a female donor in good health and CMV-seronegative.

The chain couples TRBV5-1 to TRBJ1-2, with D possibly TRBD1 on 5 matching bases. Trimming took 1 base from V and 8 from J, leaving 12 bases between them. The germline CDR1 and CDR2 sequences are SGHRS and YFSETQ. This CDR3 spans 13 amino acids. This CDR3 reads CASSLSAGLGYTF. Here the CDR3 DNA reads TGCGCCAGCAGCTTGTCCGCAGGGTTAGGCTACACCTTC.

This clone appeared once. The chain is built from TRBV7-8 and TRBJ2-5, with 11 bases lining up with TRBD2. V was pared by 5 bases and J by 0 bases, with 5 bases of the junction left unmatched. Germline CDR1 is SGHVS and CDR2 is FQNEAQ. This CDR3 region has 16 residues. The CDR3 DNA reads TGTGCCAGCAGCCCTCGACTAGCGGGGTACCAAGAGACCCAGTACTTC. This sequence encodes CASSPRLAGYQETQYF.

This clone was seen more than once but under ten times. The chain links TRBV20-1 to TRBJ2-7, with D uncertain. The CDR3 length is 11 residues. V was trimmed by 6 bases and J by 2 bases, leaving 8 bases between them. Germline CDR1 reads DFQATT; CDR2 reads SNEGSKA (reference sequence). CDR3 amino acids: CSAPLTYEQYF. CDR3 sequence (DNA): TGCAGTGCCCCCCTAACCTACGAGCAGTACTTC.

This clone occurred a few times. V gene TRBV7-9 combines with J gene TRBJ1-3; perhaps TRBD1 as D (6 bases). CDR1 is SEHNR, CDR2 FQNEAQ, per germline (reference sequence). The ends were cut back, 2 bases at V and 1 base at J, with 6 bases in the middle. The CDR3 is made up of 14 amino acids. The CDR3 coding sequence is TGTGCCAGCAGCTTACAGGGGTCTGGAAACACCATATATTTT. It encodes CASSLQGSGNTIYF.

This chain links TRBV5-1 with TRBJ2-7, with TRBD2 matching 9 bases. The CDR3 length is 16 residues. Germline lookup yields CDR1 SGHRS and CDR2 YFSETQ. Trimming took 0 bases from V and 2 from J; bases not matched to a gene: 6. CDR3 bases: TGCGCCAGCAGCTTGGGATGGACTAGCGTCGCCTACGAGCAGTACTTC. Protein sequence: CASSLGWTSVAYEQYF.

This rearrangement joins TRBV6-1 to TRBJ1-2; 7 bases agree with TRBD1. Trimming cost V 3 bases and J 5 bases; bases outside gene matches: 3. CDR3 length: 13 residues. CDR1 and CDR2 (germline): MNHNS, SASEGT. CDR3 DNA sequence: TGTGCCAGCAGTGAGAACAGGGGTTATGGCTACACCTTC. Translation gives CASSENRGYGYTF.

There are a few counts of this clone. The J gene is TRBJ2-3, the V gene TRBV5-6, with a weak D call TRBD1 (5 bases). The CDR3 loop spans 13 amino acids. V lost 3 bases to trimming and J lost 6 bases, with 11 bases between them. Germline loops: CDR1 SGHDT, CDR2 YYEEEE. For the CDR3, the DNA is TGTGCCAGCAGCTCCTGGACATCCGATACGCAGTATTTT. The encoded protein is CASSSWTSDTQYF.

The chain joins TRBV19 to TRBJ2-1; 12 nucleotides match TRBD2. There are 17 residues in the CDR3. The germline V gene encodes CDR1 LNHDA and CDR2 SQIVND (reference sequence). J gave up 10 bases and V 6 bases, and 16 bases lay outside the gene matches. The CDR3 DNA follows: TGTGCCAGTAGCGAGGCTAGCGGGAGGGCCGGGGACAGGGAGCAGTTCTTC. Amino acids: CASSEASGRAGDREQFF.

V usage is TRBV5-6 and J usage is TRBJ2-5; TRBD1 might be the D (6 bases). The V end was cut by 4 bases, the J end by 1 base, with 20 bases between. The germline V gene encodes CDR1 SGHDT and CDR2 YYEEEE. The CDR3 totals 17 residues. This CDR3 is CASSRGRGNRAQETQYF. CDR3 DNA sequence: TGTGCCAGCAGCCGCGGCCGGGGTAACAGGGCCCAAGAGACCCAGTACTTC.

The genes are TRBV2 and TRBJ1-5; 10 bases are shared with TRBD1. Germline CDR1 reads SNHLY; CDR2 reads FYNNEI. The CDR3 contains 15 residues. The J segment lost 7 bases and the V segment lost 4 bases, leaving 7 bases of the junction unmatched. Written as DNA, the CDR3 is TGTGCCAGCAGTGCCGGGACAGGGGCCGGGCAGCCCCAGCATTTT. It specifies CASSAGTGAGQPQHF.

This chain links TRBV11-2 with TRBJ2-5; 13 nucleotides agree with TRBD2. The CDR3 covers 18 residues. The V gene's germline CDR1 is SGHAT and CDR2 FQNNGV. The V segment lost 3 bases and the J segment 0 bases; nucleotides outside the gene matches: 7. The CDR3 loop reads CASSFPTSGGVDQETQYF. The CDR3 DNA follows: TGTGCCAGCAGCTTCCCTACTAGCGGGGGGGTAGACCAAGAGACCCAGTACTTC. The full variable domain, completed using reference TRBV11-2 and TRBJ2-5, is EAGVAQSPRYKIIEKRQSVAFWCNPISGHATLYWYQQILGQGPKLLIQFQNNGVVDDSQLPKDRFSAERLKGVDSTLKIQPAKLEDSAVYLCASSFPTSGGVDQETQYFGPGTRLLVL.

This chain uses TRBV2 with TRBJ2-1; the match to TRBD2 covers 8 bases. The CDR3 runs 14 residues. From germline, CDR1 is SNHLY and CDR2 FYNNEI. V shed 7 bases and J 8 bases; nucleotides not matched to a gene: 10. The CDR3 sequence is CASTSGGVLHEQFF. CDR3 coding DNA: TGTGCCAGCACGTCCGGGGGGGTCCTCCATGAGCAGTTCTTC.

The J gene is TRBJ1-5, the V gene TRBV30; a weak D match, TRBD1 (5 bases). V was shortened by 0 bases and J by 2 bases, with 14 bases between the two germline ends. The CDR3 contains 16 residues. Germline loops: CDR1 GTSNPN, CDR2 SVGIG (reference sequence). The CDR3 DNA reads as TGTGCCTGGAGTGTACCGGCCTCGGGGGGCAATCAGCCCCAGCATTTT. Translated, it gives CAWSVPASGGNQPQHF.

The chain carries TRBV6-1 and TRBJ2-7; 9 bases match TRBD1. Trimming cost V 3 bases and J 0 bases; bases outside gene matches: 3. Germline CDR1 and CDR2: MNHNS and SASEGT. The CDR3 is made up of 15 amino acids. CDR3 DNA: TGTGCCAGCAGTGAGTGGGGACAGGGCTCCTACGAGCAGTACTTC. Residues: CASSEWGQGSYEQYF.

Only a few counts were recorded for this clone. The DNA of the CDR3 is TGCAGTGCACCCGGGAGGGAGACCCAGTACTTC. It yields the protein CSAPGRETQYF. V gene TRBV20-1 combines with J gene TRBJ2-5; 7 nucleotides align to TRBD2. The V gene end was trimmed by 6 bases and the J gene end by 5 bases; junction bases not matched to a gene: 3. From germline, CDR1 is DFQATT and CDR2 SNEGSKA (reference sequence). The CDR3 runs to 11 residues.

This clone has just a few counts. J is TRBJ1-2 and V is TRBV5-1; a possible D gene is TRBD1 (5 bases). Germline V gene data show CDR1 as SGHRS and CDR2 as YFSETQ. This CDR3 is built from 16 residues. Trimming removed 0 bases from V and 1 base from J, with 13 bases in between. As DNA, the CDR3 is TGCGCCAGCAGCTTGGAAGGGACTAGTATTAACTATGGCTACACCTTC. This sequence encodes CASSLEGTSINYGYTF.

The V gene is TRBV2, the J gene TRBJ2-2; D gene ambiguous. The CDR3 contains 13 residues. V was shortened by 4 bases and J by 3 bases, with 6 bases between the two germline ends. CDR1 SNHLY and CDR2 FYNNEI come from the germline V gene. CDR3 protein: CASSAQDTGELFF. In DNA, the CDR3 is TGTGCCAGCAGTGCACAAGACACCGGGGAGCTGTTTTTT. The full variable domain, rest sourced from reference TRBV2 and TRBJ2-2, is EPEVTQTPSHQVTQMGQEVILRCVPISNHLYFYWYRQILGQKVEFLVSFYNNEISEKSEIFDDQFSVERPDGSNFTLKIRSTKLEDSAMYFCASSAQDTGELFFGEGSRLTVL.

This chain connects TRBV7-8 to TRBJ2-7; 9 bases match TRBD1. Germline V gives CDR1 SGHVS, CDR2 FQNEAQ. The CDR3 extends over 15 amino acids. V gave up 5 bases and J gave up 3 bases; unmatched junction bases: 8. CDR3 sequence reads: CASSISDRGLYEQYF. The CDR3 DNA reads as TGTGCCAGCAGCATCTCGGACAGGGGTCTCTACGAGCAGTACTTC.

The gene calls are TRBV18 and TRBJ2-1, with 11 bases fitting TRBD2. The CDR3 covers 15 residues. Germline CDR1 KGHSH, CDR2 LQKENI. The trim removed 0 bases at V and 5 bases at J, leaving 0 bases unmatched. The CDR3 sequence: CASSPPGLADNEQFF. The CDR3 DNA reads TGTGCCAGCTCACCACCGGGACTAGCGGACAATGAGCAGTTCTTC. The full variable domain, its missing parts supplied by reference TRBV18 and TRBJ2-1, is NAGVMQNPRHLVRRRGQEARLRCSPMKGHSHVYWYRQLPEEGLKFMVYLQKENIIDESGMPKERFSAEFPKEGPSILRIQQVVRGDSAAYFCASSPPGLADNEQFFGPGTRLTVL.

V usage is TRBV9 and J usage is TRBJ2-5; 8 positions match TRBD1. This CDR3 region has 15 residues. Germline V lookup: CDR1 SGDLS, CDR2 YYNGEE. J was trimmed by 0 bases and V by 0 bases; bases with no gene match: 1. The CDR3, as DNA: TGTGCCAGCAGCGTAGGGGGACAGGACCAAGAGACCCAGTACTTC. Its translation: CASSVGGQDQETQYF. Based on the CDR3 plus reference TRBV9 and TRBJ2-5, the full variable domain is DSGVTQTPKHLITATGQRVTLRCSPRSGDLSVYWYQQSLDQGLQFLIQYYNGEERAKGNILERFSAQQFPDLHSELNLSSLELGDSALYFCASSVGGQDQETQYFGPGTRLLVL.

The rearrangement uses TRBV5-1 and TRBJ2-1, with D possibly being TRBD2 (6 bases). The CDR3 sequence is 14 residues long. Germline V gene sequence: CDR1 SGHRS, CDR2 YFSETQ. Trimming took 4 bases from V and 2 from J, leaving 10 bases between them. The CDR3 nucleotides are TGCGCCAGCAGCCGCGCGGGAACCTACAATGAGCAGTTCTTC. Its protein product is CASSRAGTYNEQFF.

V and J are TRBV7-9 and TRBJ2-7; 8 bases match TRBD1. The CDR3 spans 17 residues. CDR1 is SEHNR and CDR2 is FQNEAQ in the germline V gene (reference sequence). With V trimmed by 1 base and J by 3 bases, 11 bases remained unmatched. The CDR3: CASSLDPGQGGYYEQYF. For the CDR3, the DNA is TGTGCCAGCAGCTTAGACCCTGGACAGGGAGGATACTACGAGCAGTACTTC.

V usage is TRBV18 and J usage is TRBJ2-1, with D maybe TRBD2 (6 bases). The CDR3 runs 14 residues. Germline values: CDR1 KGHSH, CDR2 LQKENI. V lost 5 bases to trimming and J lost 0 bases, with 8 bases between them. Written as DNA, the CDR3 is TGTGCCAGCTCATACGGGAGCTCCTACAATGAGCAGTTCTTC. Translated: CASSYGSSYNEQFF. The full variable domain, with the rest looked up from reference TRBV18 and TRBJ2-1, is NAGVMQNPRHLVRRRGQEARLRCSPMKGHSHVYWYRQLPEEGLKFMVYLQKENIIDESGMPKERFSAEFPKEGPSILRIQQVVRGDSAAYFCASSYGSSYNEQFFGPGTRLTVL.

This clone has just a few counts. V is TRBV28 and J is TRBJ2-1, with 11 positions matching TRBD2. The CDR3 has 16 residues. With V trimmed by 8 bases and J by 8 bases, 14 bases remained unmatched. In germline, CDR1 is MDHEN, CDR2 SYDVKM. This CDR3 is CASGTLTSGTLDEQFF. The CDR3 DNA sequence: TGTGCCAGCGGAACCCTGACTAGCGGGACTTTGGATGAGCAGTTCTTC.

The gene calls are TRBV11-3 and TRBJ2-7; 8 bases map to TRBD1. This CDR3 region has 15 residues. Germline V gene lookup returns CDR1 SGHNT and CDR2 YENEEA. V trimming: 1 base; J trimming: 1 base; junction bases outside the gene matches: 3. The CDR3 loop is CASSLGTGSSYEQYF. CDR3 coding DNA: TGTGCCAGCAGCTTAGGGACAGGGTCGTCCTACGAGCAGTACTTC. Filled out from reference TRBV11-3 and TRBJ2-7, the complete variable domain reads EAGVVQSPRYKIIEKKQPVAFWCNPISGHNTLYWYLQNLGQGPELLIRYENEEAVDDSQLPKDRFSAERLKGVDSTLKIQPAELGDSAVYLCASSLGTGSSYEQYFGPGTRLTVT.

The chain links TRBV5-6 to TRBJ2-1; D remains unclear. Germline CDR1 SGHDT, CDR2 YYEEEE. V was pared by 4 bases and J by 5 bases, with 16 bases between. The CDR3 length is 15 residues. CDR3 sequence (DNA): TGTGCCAGCAGCCCCGACGGGTATTCCCACAATGAGCAGTTCTTC. It encodes CASSPDGYSHNEQFF.

The chain couples TRBV9 to TRBJ2-1; 8 nucleotides align to TRBD2. V lost 3 bases to trimming and J lost 6 bases; unmatched junction nucleotides: 8. The CDR3 consists of 15 residues. The germline V gene has CDR1 SGDLS and CDR2 YYNGEE. The CDR3 DNA reads as TGTGCCAGCAGCGCCCCTAGCGGGCGAGGCAATGAGCAGTTCTTC. It yields the protein CASSAPSGRGNEQFF. Supplemented by reference TRBV9 and TRBJ2-1, the full variable domain reads DSGVTQTPKHLITATGQRVTLRCSPRSGDLSVYWYQQSLDQGLQFLIQYYNGEERAKGNILERFSAQQFPDLHSELNLSSLELGDSALYFCASSAPSGRGNEQFFGPGTRLTVL.

The rearrangement uses TRBV15 and TRBJ1-1, with D unresolved. The germline V and J ends were trimmed by 0 bases and 1 base, with 12 bases remaining between them. From germline, CDR1 is LNHNV and CDR2 YYDKDF (reference sequence). There are 16 residues in the CDR3. For the CDR3, the DNA is TGTGCCACCAGCAGAGATCTCGCGGGGTCGAACACTGAAGCTTTCTTT. Its protein product is CATSRDLAGSNTEAFF.

This clone was seen more than once but under ten times. The chain couples TRBV9 to TRBJ2-3; 9 nucleotides align to TRBD1. Germline trimming cut 2 bases from V and 2 bases from J; bases unmatched to any gene: 3. The CDR3 spans 15 residues. Germline CDR1 reads SGDLS; CDR2 reads YYNGEE. CDR3 in amino acids: CASSVWTGDTDTQYF. Here the CDR3 DNA reads TGTGCCAGCAGCGTGTGGACAGGGGACACAGATACGCAGTATTTT.

This clone was seen only once. This sequence joins TRBV5-1 and TRBJ1-6; a possible D gene is TRBD1 (5 bases). The V and J ends lost 0 bases and 7 bases respectively, with 17 bases between them. The germline gives CDR1 SGHRS, CDR2 YFSETQ. CDR3 length: 17 amino acids. CDR3 residues: CASSLGGGAAANSPLHF. The DNA of the CDR3 is TGCGCCAGCAGCTTGGGAGGAGGGGCGGCTGCGAATTCACCCCTCCACTTT.